A selection of T cell receptor beta chains follows, all from one sample in a study of patients and donors after allogeneic stem cell transplantation. Via MiXCR, TCRdb re-called the RT-PCR reads, giving one row per CDR3 protein. The table records about 89,000 distinct CDR3 sequences, roughly 43% of them present only once. Sequencing used blood, either unsorted or a sorted T cell fraction (not recorded which). These receptors were taken from a human donor who was either an allogeneic HSCT recipient or a stem cell or donor lymphocyte infusion donor (not recorded which). It is not recorded whose cells these are; they may come from a transplant donor. Both conserved end residues are part of each CDR3. D genes are given only for firm matches.

TRBJ1-1 | 13 | - | TRBV20-1 | CSARSPAGPEAFF
TRBJ1-2 | 15 | - | TRBV7-2 | CASSLASVRNYGYTF
TRBJ2-7 | 15 | - | TRBV27 | CASSYLTGEYYEQYF
TRBJ1-1 | 16 | - | TRBV4-3 | CASSQEMGTLNTEAFF
TRBJ1-3 | 15 | - | TRBV4-3 | CASSQDTRPGNTIYF
TRBJ1-4 | 13 | - | TRBV2 | CASRDGRDEKLFF
TRBJ1-1 | 12 | TRBD1 | TRBV29-1 | CSVGQGRTEAFF
TRBJ1-2 | 18 | - | TRBV14 | CASSQDRQTVWLSYGYTF
TRBJ1-1 | 14 | TRBD1 | TRBV7-2 | CASSLVGQGTEAFF
TRBJ2-7 | 15 | TRBD1 | TRBV4-3 | CASSKRGQGGYEQYF
TRBJ1-5 | 14 | - | TRBV28 | CASSLEGQNQPQHF
TRBJ2-7 | 14 | TRBD2 | TRBV28 | CASSLEREIREQYF
TRBJ2-7 | 11 | TRBD1 | TRBV6-5 | CASSQQGRQYF
TRBJ2-2 | 15 | TRBD1 | TRBV20-1 | CSARDVDRGNGELFF
TRBJ1-2 | 15 | TRBD1 | TRBV20-1 | CSAGGDRAPNYGYTF
TRBJ2-2 | 20 | TRBD2 | TRBV10-3 | CAISLHPVVAGGPWTGELFF
TRBJ1-1 | 13 | - | TRBV5-1 | CASSLDVNTEAFF